The 26 T cell receptor beta chains below were found in one sample sequenced in a study of cytomegalovirus exposure and HLA in healthy donors. Vbeta (60) and Jbeta (13) primers were used in the PCR. Using immunoSEQ multiplex PCR, the repertoire was profiled, and TCRdb retains in-frame clones only, with some absent. The table includes approximately 130,000 clones, 60% to 80% detected once. Sequencing was done on a sample of PBMCs. The receptors originated from a man over 45 in good health and CMV-seropositive.

V gene TRBV29-1 combines with J gene TRBJ2-1; 11 bases are shared with TRBD2. Germline V gene lookup returns CDR1 SQVTM and CDR2 ANQGSEA. V lost 6 bases to trimming and J lost 9 bases; unmatched junction nucleotides: 10. This CDR3 spans 14 amino acids. The CDR3: CSVAPTSGMGEQFF. Written as DNA, the CDR3 is TGCAGCGTCGCCCCGACTAGCGGGATGGGTGAGCAGTTCTTC.

This clone was counted a few times. This sequence joins TRBV6-6 and TRBJ2-7; 8 nucleotides align to TRBD1. V lost 5 bases to trimming and J lost 0 bases; unmatched junction nucleotides: 9. Germline V gene lookup returns CDR1 MNHNY and CDR2 SVGAGI (reference sequence). The CDR3 contains 16 residues. The CDR3 loop is CASSPWTGKSSYEQYF. The CDR3 nucleotides are TGTGCCAGCAGTCCTTGGACAGGGAAAAGCTCCTACGAGCAGTACTTC.

The chain is built from TRBV27 and TRBJ1-1; 10 nucleotides agree with TRBD1. CDR1 and CDR2 (germline): MNHEY, SMNVEV (reference sequence). The CDR3 loop spans 15 amino acids. Germline trimming cut 2 bases from V and 2 bases from J; bases unmatched to any gene: 2. This CDR3 reads CASSLRDRGNTEAFF. The CDR3 DNA sequence: TGTGCCAGCAGTTTACGGGACAGGGGCAACACTGAAGCTTTCTTT.

This clone was seen just once. Within the sample, other DNA sequences also encode this same CDR3. The chain uses TRBV19 and TRBJ1-1, with D perhaps matching TRBD1 (6 bases). Germline CDR1 LNHDA, CDR2 SQIVND (reference sequence). The CDR3 is 15 residues long. V dropped 4 bases and J dropped 3 bases, with 15 bases sitting between them. CDR3 amino acids: CASSSYRVRDTEAFF. The CDR3, as DNA: TGTGCCAGTAGTAGTTACAGGGTTCGGGACACTGAAGCTTTCTTT.

The chain links TRBV9 to TRBJ2-7; the match to TRBD2 covers 13 bases. The trim removed 4 bases at V and 7 bases at J, leaving 14 bases unmatched. This CDR3 contains 17 residues. Germline V gene data show CDR1 as SGDLS and CDR2 as YYNGEE. The CDR3 DNA sequence: TGTGCCAGCAGCTCCACCGCTGGGGGACTAGCGGGACGGGAGCAGTACTTC. This encodes CASSSTAGGLAGREQYF.

The chain links TRBV10-3 to TRBJ1-1, with TRBD1 matching 9 bases. In germline, CDR1 is ENHRY, CDR2 SYGVKD. Trimming at V came to 6 bases and at J to 6 bases, leaving 5 bases not matched to a gene. The CDR3 sequence is 13 residues long. The CDR3: CAIRRQGESEAFF. CDR3 in DNA: TGTGCCATCAGAAGACAGGGGGAATCTGAAGCTTTCTTT.

The chain's CDR3 is CASSIRWTWTDTGYTF. The CDR3 DNA reads as TGTGCCAGTAGTATACGGTGGACGTGGACAGACACTGGCTACACCTTC. The chain uses TRBV19 and TRBJ1-2; possibly TRBD1 for D (6 bases). Germline CDR1 reads LNHDA; CDR2 reads SQIVND (reference sequence). V lost 2 bases, J lost 7 bases, and 20 bases lay in between. The CDR3 covers 16 residues.

This clone was counted a single time. The chain links TRBV11-3 to TRBJ2-2; D remains unclear. The CDR3 has 16 residues. The V and J ends lost 0 bases and 6 bases respectively, with 14 bases between them. Germline V CDR1 and CDR2: SGHNT, YENEEA. The DNA of the CDR3 is TGTGCCAGCAGCTTAGATCTTCTGGGCCCGGCCGGGGAGCTGTTTTTT. Translating gives CASSLDLLGPAGELFF.

Only a few counts were recorded for this clone. The CDR3 coding sequence is TGCAGCGTTGTGGGGGGAGGGGGGACCCAGTACTTC. Translation gives CSVVGGGGTQYF. The V call is TRBV29-1, the J call TRBJ2-5, with D possibly TRBD2 on 7 matching bases. CDR1 is SQVTM and CDR2 is ANQGSEA in the germline V gene. Trimming removed 4 bases at V and 7 bases at J, with 13 bases between. The CDR3 runs to 12 residues.

V is TRBV5-1 and J is TRBJ2-7; the D gene is possibly TRBD1 (7 bases). The germline V and J ends were trimmed by 4 bases and 2 bases, with 19 bases remaining between them. The CDR3 contains 16 residues. Germline V gene data show CDR1 as SGHRS and CDR2 as YFSETQ. CDR3 DNA sequence: TGCGCCAGCAGCCTGGCAGGGGGGAGTGTCCCCTACGAGCAGTACTTC. It codes for CASSLAGGSVPYEQYF.

The chain has TRBV6-1 and TRBJ2-2, with TRBD1 identical over 11 bases. This CDR3 has 15 residues. The ends lost 5 bases at V and 7 bases at J; junction bases unmatched: 6. Germline V gene sequence: CDR1 MNHNS, CDR2 SASEGT. The CDR3 region is CASSPRTGGIGELFF. In DNA, the CDR3 is TGTGCCAGCAGTCCCAGGACAGGGGGCATCGGGGAGCTGTTTTTT.

The V gene is TRBV7-9, the J gene TRBJ2-7, with 8 nucleotides matching TRBD2. CDR3 length equals 12 residues. Germline V gene sequence: CDR1 SEHNR, CDR2 FQNEAQ (reference sequence). DNA for the CDR3: TGTGGCGTGGAGCGGGAGCCTTACGAGCAGTACTTC. Residues: CGVEREPYEQYF.

The V and J genes are TRBV7-9 and TRBJ1-4, with TRBD1 identical over 7 bases. Germline CDR1 SEHNR, CDR2 FQNEAQ (reference sequence). The CDR3 extends over 14 amino acids. The V gene end was trimmed by 5 bases and the J gene end by 3 bases; junction bases not matched to a gene: 3. CDR3: CASSRTGPNEKLFF. CDR3 sequence (DNA): TGTGCCAGCAGCCGGACAGGACCTAATGAAAAACTGTTTTTT. Combining the CDR3 with reference TRBV7-9 and TRBJ1-4 gives the whole variable domain DTGVSQNPRHKITKRGQNVTFRCDPISEHNRLYWYRQTLGQGPEFLTYFQNEAQLEKSRLLSDRFSAERPKGSFSTLEIQRTEQGDSAMYLCASSRTGPNEKLFFGSGTQLSVL.

The chain recombines TRBV27 with TRBJ2-5; 9 bases match TRBD2. This CDR3 spans 15 amino acids. Germline V lookup: CDR1 MNHEY, CDR2 SMNVEV (reference sequence). V lost 5 bases and J lost 5; bases outside the gene matches: 9. CDR3 region: CASSRRGGAWETQYF. The DNA of the CDR3 is TGTGCCAGCAGTCGACGCGGGGGGGCCTGGGAGACCCAGTACTTC.

The rearrangement uses TRBV18 and TRBJ2-7; 8 nucleotides align to TRBD1. The CDR3 runs 15 residues. V was clipped by 5 bases and J by 5 bases; unmatched bases: 11. Germline CDR1 is KGHSH and CDR2 is LQKENI. The CDR3 loop reads CASSATGQGIDEQYF. The CDR3 coding sequence is TGTGCCAGCTCAGCCACCGGACAGGGTATCGACGAGCAGTACTTC.

The J gene is TRBJ2-5, the V gene TRBV6-5; the D gene is possibly TRBD1 (5 bases). Germline V lookup: CDR1 MNHEY, CDR2 SVGAGI. The CDR3 consists of 13 residues. V was clipped by 4 bases and J by 2 bases, with 8 bases between them. CDR3 nucleotide sequence: TGTGCCAGCAGTTCAAGACAGCAAGAGACCCAGTACTTC. It yields the protein CASSSRQQETQYF.

This clone has only one observation. The chain employs TRBV7-9 and TRBJ1-2; D perhaps matches TRBD1 (5 bases). Between the trimmed V and J ends, which lost 6 bases and 8 bases, there was a span of 19 bases. CDR3 length: 14 residues. Germline V CDR1 and CDR2: SEHNR, FQNEAQ (reference sequence). The CDR3 protein is CASRPRDYLRGYTF. CDR3 sequence (DNA): TGTGCCAGCAGACCCCGGGACTACTTGAGAGGCTACACCTTC. Full variable domain (outside the CDR3, taken from reference TRBV7-9 and TRBJ1-2): DTGVSQNPRHKITKRGQNVTFRCDPISEHNRLYWYRQTLGQGPEFLTYFQNEAQLEKSRLLSDRFSAERPKGSFSTLEIQRTEQGDSAMYLCASRPRDYLRGYTFGSGTRLTVV.

The rearrangement uses TRBV9 and TRBJ2-1, with 10 bases aligning to TRBD2. With 4 bases clipped from V and 4 bases from J, the junction kept 8 bases outside the gene matches. Germline CDR1 SGDLS, CDR2 YYNGEE. The CDR3 has 16 amino acids. CDR3 in DNA: TGTGCCAGCAGCAAAGCGGGAGGGTCAGGGTACAATGAGCAGTTCTTC. The encoded protein is CASSKAGGSGYNEQFF.

V gene TRBV5-6 combines with J gene TRBJ2-3, with 11 bases that match TRBD2. V lost 1 base to trimming and J lost 1 base; unmatched junction nucleotides: 8. Germline lookup yields CDR1 SGHDT and CDR2 YYEEEE. The CDR3 is 18 amino acids. Written as DNA, the CDR3 is TGTGCCAGCAGCTTGCGGCTAGCGGGGGGCCCCCGCACAGATACGCAGTATTTT. Protein product: CASSLRLAGGPRTDTQYF.

This chain uses TRBV7-2 with TRBJ2-7, with 9 bases lining up with TRBD2. Unmatched junction bases numbered 5, after V lost 0 bases and J lost 2 bases. Germline V gene lookup returns CDR1 SGHTA and CDR2 FQGNSA. The CDR3 extends over 16 amino acids. The CDR3 here is CASSLAGAGGPYEQYF. For the CDR3, the DNA is TGTGCCAGCAGCTTAGCGGGGGCGGGAGGGCCCTACGAGCAGTACTTC.

This rearrangement joins TRBV6-5 to TRBJ1-2, with 7 bases aligning to TRBD1. Germline V lookup: CDR1 MNHEY, CDR2 SVGAGI. Trimming removed 4 bases from V and 4 bases from J; junction bases left unmatched: 3. This CDR3 has 13 residues. In DNA, the CDR3 is TGTGCCAGCAGTTCGACAGGGCTCTATGGCTACACCTTC. It codes for CASSSTGLYGYTF.

V is TRBV6-5 and J is TRBJ1-5; 9 bases align to TRBD1. The CDR3 is made up of 15 amino acids. Trimming removed 6 bases from V and 6 bases from J; junction bases left unmatched: 9. Per germline, CDR1 MNHEY and CDR2 SVGAGI. CDR3 sequence reads: CASRPGQGTGQPQHF. DNA for the CDR3: TGTGCCAGCAGACCGGGACAGGGTACGGGTCAGCCCCAGCATTTT.

This chain uses TRBV4-1 with TRBJ1-3, with 11 nucleotides matching TRBD1. Per germline, CDR1 MGHRA and CDR2 YSYEKL. The CDR3 is made up of 17 amino acids. Trimming took 0 bases from V and 4 from J; bases not matched to a gene: 5. The CDR3 DNA reads TGCGCCAGCAGCCAAGACGGGACAGGGGGGACGGGAAACACCATATATTTT. This sequence encodes CASSQDGTGGTGNTIYF.

This clone was seen a single time. V usage is TRBV29-1 and J usage is TRBJ1-1, with D unclear. Germline V gene lookup returns CDR1 SQVTM and CDR2 ANQGSEA. The CDR3 is made up of 14 amino acids. The germline V and J ends were trimmed by 6 bases and 1 base, with 15 bases remaining between them. This CDR3 reads CSVVGRRGNTEAFF. The CDR3, as DNA: TGCAGCGTCGTGGGCCGACGGGGGAACACTGAAGCTTTCTTT.

A few counts support this clone. The chain employs TRBV7-2 and TRBJ2-5; D may be TRBD1 (6 bases). V lost 8 bases and J lost 5, with 12 bases in between. CDR1 is SGHTA and CDR2 is FQGNSA in the germline V gene. The CDR3 contains 12 residues. The CDR3 DNA reads as TGTGCCAGCTGGGAGAGGGGGGAGACCCAGTACTTC. Encoded protein: CASWERGETQYF.

The V gene is TRBV5-6, the J gene TRBJ2-2, with D perhaps TRBD2 (5 bases). CDR3 length: 13 amino acids. CDR1 and CDR2 (germline): SGHDT, YYEEEE. The V end was cut by 0 bases, the J end by 7 bases, with 7 bases between. CDR3 DNA: TGTGCCAGCAGCTTGGAAGGGAGCGGGGAGCTGTTTTTT. Its protein product is CASSLEGSGELFF.